The rows below give T cell receptor beta chains drawn from one sample of a study of regulatory T cells in long-lasting Graves disease. Each CDR3 protein gets one entry after TCRdb re-called the multiplex PCR reads with MiXCR. The profile shows over 350,000 distinct CDR3 sequences, around 15% of them singletons. These data also featured in a second study, about T cells in Graves' hyperthyroidism and ophthalmopathy.

Here the sequenced sample was peripheral blood mononuclear cells (PBMCs), taken at new diagnosis, from a patient treated with antithyroid drugs. The receptors derive from a woman in her forties or fifties with Graves disease. Each CDR3 is given with its conserved first and last residue. The D gene is left open where the match is weak. Clone size is not always given. Where it is, it says once, few, many or a class for expanded clones.

d_gene: NA
v_gene: TRBV6-2/TRBV6-3
abundance: few
j_gene: TRBJ2-2
CDR3nt: TGTGCCAGCAGTGAAACCGGGAATGGGGGCACCGGGGAGCTGTTTTTT
CDR3aa: CASSETGNGGTGELFF

d_gene: NA
v_gene: TRBV9
abundance: NA
j_gene: TRBJ2-5
CDR3nt: TGTGCCAGCAGCTCCCTTAGCGGCTTAAAAGAGACCCAGTACTTC
CDR3aa: CASSSLSGLKETQYF

d_gene: TRBD1
v_gene: TRBV18
abundance: NA
j_gene: TRBJ1-2
CDR3nt: TGTGCCAGCTCACCGCCGGGACAGAATAACTATGGCTACACCTTC
CDR3aa: CASSPPGQNNYGYTF

d_gene: TRBD1
v_gene: TRBV19
abundance: few
j_gene: TRBJ1-5
CDR3nt: TGTGCCAGTAGTGTGGGACAGGGGGCCGTTCAGCCCCAGCATTTT
CDR3aa: CASSVGQGAVQPQHF

d_gene: TRBD2
v_gene: TRBV7-2
abundance: few
j_gene: TRBJ2-2
CDR3nt: TGTGCCAGCAGCTTAGAGGCGGGGGGCAACACCGGGGAGCTGTTTTTT
CDR3aa: CASSLEAGGNTGELFF

d_gene: NA
v_gene: TRBV11-2
abundance: NA
j_gene: TRBJ1-2
CDR3nt: TGTGCCAGCAGCCATGGACAGCACTATGGCTACACCTTC
CDR3aa: CASSHGQHYGYTF

d_gene: TRBD1
v_gene: TRBV10-3
abundance: many
j_gene: TRBJ2-2
CDR3nt: TGTGCCATCAGTGAGGGGGGACAGCTGATTGGCACCGGGGAGCTGTTTTTT
CDR3aa: CAISEGGQLIGTGELFF

d_gene: TRBD1
v_gene: TRBV12-3/TRBV12-4
abundance: many
j_gene: TRBJ2-6
CDR3nt: TGTGCCAGCAGTAAGGGACAGATCAACGTCCTGACTTTC
CDR3aa: CASSKGQINVLTF

d_gene: NA
v_gene: TRBV5-1
abundance: many
j_gene: TRBJ2-7
CDR3nt: TGCGCCAGCAGCCCGGGGGCGGGAGCCCCCTACGAGCAGTACTTC
CDR3aa: CASSPGAGAPYEQYF

d_gene: TRBD1
v_gene: TRBV12-3/TRBV12-4
abundance: many
j_gene: TRBJ1-1
CDR3nt: TGTGCCAACAGGGGATCTAGAAACACTGAAGCTTTCTTT
CDR3aa: CANRGSRNTEAFF

d_gene: TRBD2
v_gene: TRBV5-1
abundance: NA
j_gene: TRBJ2-5
CDR3nt: TGCGCCAGCAGCTTGGGGGCGGGAGGGTCTTCAGAGACCCAGTACTTC
CDR3aa: CASSLGAGGSSETQYF

d_gene: NA
v_gene: TRBV6-1
abundance: few
j_gene: TRBJ1-6
CDR3nt: TGTGCCAGCAGTCCCCCCTTTTATAATTCACCCCTCCACTTT
CDR3aa: CASSPPFYNSPLHF

d_gene: NA
v_gene: TRBV5-1
abundance: many
j_gene: TRBJ2-7
CDR3nt: TGCGCCAGCAGCTTGGGAAGATTGGGGAAAGAGCAGTACTTC
CDR3aa: CASSLGRLGKEQYF

d_gene: NA
v_gene: TRBV5-8
abundance: many
j_gene: TRBJ2-1
CDR3nt: TGTGCCAGCAGCCCCGAGTCGAAGGGAGACAATGAGCAGTTCTTC
CDR3aa: CASSPESKGDNEQFF

d_gene: NA
v_gene: TRBV7-9
abundance: many
j_gene: TRBJ2-2
CDR3nt: TGTGCCAGCAGCGGGACCGGGACACCCAACACCGGGGAGCTGTTTTTT
CDR3aa: CASSGTGTPNTGELFF

d_gene: NA
v_gene: TRBV5-4
abundance: many
j_gene: TRBJ2-7
CDR3nt: TGTGCCAGCAGCCTCGACACGCGGGAGCAGTACTTC
CDR3aa: CASSLDTREQYF

d_gene: TRBD1
v_gene: TRBV28
abundance: NA
j_gene: TRBJ1-3
CDR3nt: TGTGCCAGCAGTTTATCCAGGGGGCCTGGAAACACCATATATTTT
CDR3aa: CASSLSRGPGNTIYF

d_gene: NA
v_gene: TRBV29-1
abundance: NA
j_gene: TRBJ1-5
CDR3nt: TGCAGCGTTGACGATCAGCCCCAGCATTTT
CDR3aa: CSVDDQPQHF

d_gene: NA
v_gene: TRBV27
abundance: many
j_gene: TRBJ1-2
CDR3nt: TGTGCCAGCAGTGCCATGACGGGGGGCTATGGCTACACCTTC
CDR3aa: CASSAMTGGYGYTF

d_gene: TRBD1
v_gene: TRBV19
abundance: NA
j_gene: TRBJ2-1
CDR3nt: TGTGCCAGTAGTACAAACAGGGGCCGCGGAGTAGGTGAGCAGTTCTTC
CDR3aa: CASSTNRGRGVGEQFF

d_gene: NA
v_gene: TRBV29-1
abundance: NA
j_gene: TRBJ2-1
CDR3nt: TGCAGCGTTGCCGTCCAAGGGGCACACAATGAGCAGTTCTTC
CDR3aa: CSVAVQGAHNEQFF

d_gene: NA
v_gene: TRBV5-1
abundance: many
j_gene: TRBJ2-7
CDR3nt: TGCGCCAGCAGCTTGGAGGATCCTCGTACGGACGAGCAGTACTTC
CDR3aa: CASSLEDPRTDEQYF

d_gene: TRBD1
v_gene: TRBV6-1
abundance: NA
j_gene: TRBJ2-7
CDR3nt: TGTGCCAGCAGCGGACAGGGGGCAAGATTCTCCTACGAGCAGTACTTC
CDR3aa: CASSGQGARFSYEQYF

d_gene: NA
v_gene: TRBV3-1
abundance: many
j_gene: TRBJ2-7
CDR3nt: TGTGCCAGCAGCCAAGCTAGCGCCGCCTACGAGCAGTACTTC
CDR3aa: CASSQASAAYEQYF

d_gene: TRBD1
v_gene: TRBV7-9
abundance: many
j_gene: TRBJ2-2
CDR3nt: TGTGCCAGCAGCTCATCCGGGACAGGGGGTCCGAGGTCCGGGGAGCTGTTTTTT
CDR3aa: CASSSSGTGGPRSGELFF

d_gene: TRBD2
v_gene: TRBV10-3
abundance: NA
j_gene: TRBJ2-7
CDR3nt: TGTGCCATCAGTGGACTAGCGGACTCCCCCTACGAGCAGTACTTC
CDR3aa: CAISGLADSPYEQYF

d_gene: TRBD1
v_gene: TRBV5-1
abundance: NA
j_gene: TRBJ2-7
CDR3nt: TGCGCCAGCAGTCCCCCCGGGACAGGGACCTACGAGCAGTACTTC
CDR3aa: CASSPPGTGTYEQYF

d_gene: TRBD1
v_gene: TRBV24-1
abundance: few
j_gene: TRBJ1-5
CDR3nt: TGTGCCACCAGTGACCCACGACAGGGTGATCAGCCCCAGCATTTT
CDR3aa: CATSDPRQGDQPQHF

d_gene: TRBD1
v_gene: TRBV3-1
abundance: NA
j_gene: TRBJ1-4
CDR3nt: TGTGCCAGCAGCCCCTCCGGACAGGGGAATGAAAAACTGTTTTTT
CDR3aa: CASSPSGQGNEKLFF

d_gene: TRBD1
v_gene: TRBV28
abundance: many
j_gene: TRBJ2-2
CDR3nt: TGTGCCAGCACCAGCTCCGGGACAGGGGTCGTGATCGGGGAGCTGTTTTTT
CDR3aa: CASTSSGTGVVIGELFF

d_gene: TRBD2
v_gene: TRBV20-1
abundance: NA
j_gene: TRBJ2-1
CDR3nt: TGCAGTGCTAGAATAGCGGGAGGGCCCTACAATGAGCAGTTCTTC
CDR3aa: CSARIAGGPYNEQFF

d_gene: TRBD2
v_gene: TRBV11-2
abundance: many
j_gene: TRBJ2-3
CDR3nt: TGTGCCAGCAGGACTAGCGGGACAGCCGGGAGGCAGTATTTT
CDR3aa: CASRTSGTAGRQYF

d_gene: NA
v_gene: TRBV6-5
abundance: few
j_gene: TRBJ2-1
CDR3nt: TGTGCCAGCAGTTCGTTCTTACAGGAAAATGAGCAGTTCTTC
CDR3aa: CASSSFLQENEQFF

d_gene: NA
v_gene: TRBV29-1
abundance: few
j_gene: TRBJ1-1
CDR3nt: TGCAGCGTATACGGAGAGATTTCGATAGGAGCTTTCTTT
CDR3aa: CSVYGEISIGAFF

d_gene: NA
v_gene: TRBV6-5
abundance: many
j_gene: TRBJ2-7
CDR3nt: TGTGCCAGCAGTTACTCGAGTCAGGTCGAGGAGCAGTACTTC
CDR3aa: CASSYSSQVEEQYF

d_gene: NA
v_gene: TRBV28
abundance: many
j_gene: TRBJ1-5
CDR3nt: TGTGCCAGCAGTTTATCGTTCAGGCCATATAGCAATCAGCCCCAGCATTTT
CDR3aa: CASSLSFRPYSNQPQHF

d_gene: NA
v_gene: TRBV7-6
abundance: NA
j_gene: TRBJ2-5
CDR3nt: TGTGCCAGCAGCCATATCCAAGAGACCCAGTACTTC
CDR3aa: CASSHIQETQYF

d_gene: NA
v_gene: TRBV24-1
abundance: many
j_gene: TRBJ2-1
CDR3nt: TGTGCCACCAGTGACCCCGACAGGTACAATGAGCAGTTCTTC
CDR3aa: CATSDPDRYNEQFF

d_gene: NA
v_gene: TRBV2
abundance: many
j_gene: TRBJ1-1
CDR3nt: TGTGCCAGCAGTGAAGTGGCTGAAGCTTTCTTT
CDR3aa: CASSEVAEAFF

d_gene: NA
v_gene: TRBV7-8
abundance: many
j_gene: TRBJ2-1
CDR3nt: TGTGCCAGCAGCGGTAGAAGGAGCTCCTACAATGAGCAGTTCTTC
CDR3aa: CASSGRRSSYNEQFF

d_gene: TRBD1
v_gene: TRBV2
abundance: NA
j_gene: TRBJ1-1
CDR3nt: TGTGCCAGCAGTGAACGGGACAGGCGAGGCACTGAAGCTTTCTTT
CDR3aa: CASSERDRRGTEAFF